This passage covers 32 T cell receptor beta chains from one sample sequenced in a study of blood T cells in healthy people across ages. Primed by a sample-barcoded 5' primer and a J-beta primer mix, a second PCR proceeded for about 6 to 11 cycles. TCRdb analysed the 5' RACE reads with MiXCR anew, one entry per CDR3 protein. The table lists approximately 580,000 distinct CDR3 sequences, 24% of them singletons. This sample was shared with a second study, whose subject was T cells of mothers and their children.

Sequenced sample: blood. The receptors stem from a boy younger than 18 in good health.

This clonotype occurred a few times. J is TRBJ1-6 and V is TRBV7-3; D uncertain. Trimming stripped 2 bases from V and 0 bases from J, with 8 bases between. CDR3 size: 16 residues. Germline values: CDR1 SGHTA, CDR2 FQGTGA. The CDR3 region has the DNA TGTGCCAGCAGCTTACCACCGAGCTCCTATAATTCACCCCTCCACTTT. It specifies CASSLPPSSYNSPLHF.

This clonotype was found a few times. The chain joins TRBV12-3 or TRBV12-4 to TRBJ1-3; 7 bases agree with TRBD1. The CDR3 contains 18 residues. V lost 4 bases, J lost 2 bases, and 14 bases stayed unmatched. The CDR3 here is CASSSHFTGATPGNTIYF. DNA for the CDR3: TGTGCCAGCAGTTCACACTTTACAGGGGCGACGCCTGGAAACACCATATATTTT.

V is TRBV27 and J is TRBJ2-3; 12 bases are a match to TRBD1. The CDR3 runs to 14 residues. Trimming at V came to 6 bases and at J to 7 bases, leaving 5 bases not matched to a gene. The germline CDR1 and CDR2 sequences are MNHEY and SMNVEV (reference sequence). This CDR3 is CASRKGQGAHTQYF. The DNA of the CDR3 is TGTGCCAGCAGAAAGGGACAGGGGGCGCATACGCAGTATTTT.

This clonotype was seen only a few times. The chain carries TRBV20-1 and TRBJ2-3, with D unresolved. Looked up from germline, CDR1 is DFQATT and CDR2 is SNEGSKA (reference sequence). This CDR3 contains 15 residues. V shed 0 bases and J shed 2 bases, with 12 bases lying between them. CDR3 protein: CSARDHKSITDTQYF. The CDR3 DNA sequence: TGCAGTGCTAGAGATCATAAGAGCATCACAGATACGCAGTATTTT.

This clonotype appeared a few times. The CDR3 sequence is CASRDSGGYGYTF. CDR3 sequence (DNA): TGTGCCAGCAGGGATTCAGGGGGTTATGGCTACACCTTC. V and J are TRBV2 and TRBJ1-2, with TRBD1 matching over 7 bases. Germline-derived CDR1 and CDR2 are SNHLY and FYNNEI. V lost 6 bases, J lost 5 bases, and 6 bases stayed unmatched. The CDR3 has 13 residues.

This clonotype came up a few times. V usage is TRBV29-1 and J usage is TRBJ1-2, with D hard to call. V was clipped by 4 bases and J by 7 bases, with 10 bases between them. CDR1 and CDR2 from the germline V gene are SQVTM and ANQGSEA. The CDR3 extends over 11 amino acids. CDR3 sequence (DNA): TGCAGCGTTGTGGGAAGGGCTGGCTACACCTTC. This encodes CSVVGRAGYTF.

This clonotype has at least ten counts. The chain links TRBV7-2 to TRBJ2-5; D may be TRBD2 (6 bases). There are 14 residues in the CDR3. The V end lost 5 bases, the J end lost 4 bases, and 14 bases lay between the germline ends. Germline CDR1 SGHTA, CDR2 FQGNSA. For the CDR3, the DNA is TGTGCCAGCAGCCGGCAGACGGGGGTAGAGACCCAGTACTTC. Translation gives CASSRQTGVETQYF. Combining the CDR3 with reference TRBV7-2 and TRBJ2-5 gives the whole variable domain GAGVSQSPSNKVTEKGKDVELRCDPISGHTALYWYRQSLGQGLEFLIYFQGNSAPDKSGLPSDRFSAERTGGSVSTLTIQRTQQEDSAVYLCASSRQTGVETQYFGPGTRLLVL.

The chain is built from TRBV25-1 and TRBJ2-1; TRBD1 agrees at 8 bases. The length of the CDR3 is 15 residues. J lost 3 bases, V lost 1 base, and 2 bases had no gene match. Germline V CDR1 and CDR2: MGHDK, SYGVNS. This CDR3 is CASSEFRGLYNEQFF. The CDR3 coding sequence is TGTGCCAGCAGTGAATTCAGGGGGCTCTACAATGAGCAGTTCTTC.

This chain joins TRBV9 and TRBJ2-5; 12 bases are a match to TRBD2. The trim removed 2 bases at V and 3 bases at J, leaving 5 bases unmatched. This CDR3 comprises 16 residues. Germline assignment: CDR1 SGDLS and CDR2 YYNGEE. CDR3 protein: CASSVGTSGLEETQYF. CDR3 coding DNA: TGTGCCAGCAGCGTGGGGACTAGCGGGTTGGAAGAGACCCAGTACTTC.

The chain uses TRBV20-1 and TRBJ2-7, with D possibly matching TRBD1 (6 bases). V was trimmed by 1 base and J by 8 bases, leaving 18 bases between them. The CDR3 has 14 amino acids. Germline CDR1 is DFQATT and CDR2 is SNEGSKA (reference sequence). The chain's CDR3 is CSARARDTAPKQYF. In DNA, the CDR3 is TGCAGTGCTAGAGCCCGGGACACCGCTCCGAAGCAGTACTTC.

V gene TRBV12-3 or TRBV12-4 combines with J gene TRBJ1-3, with no clear D. The ends were cut back, 5 bases at V and 9 bases at J, with 17 bases in the middle. The CDR3 sequence is 14 residues long. The CDR3 DNA sequence: TGTGCCAGCAGTGCCTCGGGAGACCCCGGCACCATATATTTT. Translation: CASSASGDPGTIYF.

This clonotype was seen only a few times. The J gene is TRBJ2-1, the V gene TRBV4-1, with unresolved D. Trimming pared 1 base from V and 8 bases from J, leaving 12 bases between. This CDR3 has 14 amino acids. CDR1 is MGHRA and CDR2 is YSYEKL in the germline V gene. CDR3 nucleotides: TGCGCCAGCAGCCAAGGTCGACCAGGATATGAGCAGTTCTTC. It encodes CASSQGRPGYEQFF.

This clonotype was detected only a few times. The CDR3 sequence: CASSDSVAGGTDTQYF. CDR3 sequence (DNA): TGTGCCAGCAGTGACTCCGTCGCCGGGGGCACAGATACGCAGTATTTT. This chain links TRBV6-4 with TRBJ2-3; TRBD2 is a possible D gene (5 bases). This CDR3 has 16 residues. V dropped 0 bases and J dropped 1 base, with 11 bases sitting between them. Looked up from germline, CDR1 is MRHNA and CDR2 is SNTAGT.

This clonotype was found a few times. This chain joins TRBV6-5 and TRBJ2-3; 8 positions match TRBD2. The CDR3 runs 15 residues. Trimming cost V 2 bases and J 2 bases; bases outside gene matches: 3. The germline CDR1 and CDR2 sequences are MNHEY and SVGAGI. The CDR3 is CASSYRREVTDTQYF. For the CDR3, the DNA is TGTGCCAGCAGTTACCGGCGGGAGGTCACAGATACGCAGTATTTT.

The chain carries TRBV3-1 and TRBJ2-3; 10 bases match TRBD2. This CDR3 comprises 16 residues. CDR1 is LGHDT, CDR2 YNNKEL, per germline (reference sequence). With V trimmed by 4 bases and J by 5 bases, 9 bases remained unmatched. The CDR3 here is CASSPSGRAAGDTQYF. CDR3 sequence (DNA): TGTGCCAGCAGCCCGAGCGGGAGGGCCGCGGGAGATACGCAGTATTTT.

This clonotype was counted a few times. The chain recombines TRBV7-2 with TRBJ2-1; D perhaps matches TRBD1 (6 bases). The CDR3 has 16 residues. V gave up 1 base and J gave up 2 bases, with 12 bases separating them. CDR1 is SGHTA and CDR2 is FQGNSA in the germline V gene. The CDR3 here is CASSLGNRVPYNEQFF. The DNA for the CDR3 is TGTGCCAGCAGCTTAGGAAACAGGGTCCCCTACAATGAGCAGTTCTTC.

This clonotype was detected a few times. The chain employs TRBV20-1 and TRBJ2-3; D is tentatively TRBD1 or TRBD2 (6 bases each). Trimming shortened V by 0 bases and J by 8 bases, and 18 bases separated the two germline ends. Germline values: CDR1 DFQATT, CDR2 SNEGSKA (reference sequence). The length of the CDR3 is 15 residues. In DNA form, the CDR3 reads TGCAGTGCTAGAGATGTTGTTGAGGGGGGAGTTACGCAGTATTTT. This codes for CSARDVVEGGVTQYF.

This chain connects TRBV29-1 to TRBJ1-4; 9 bases are shared with TRBD1. This CDR3 has 15 residues. Per the germline V gene, CDR1 is SQVTM and CDR2 is ANQGSEA. Trimming took 6 bases from V and 8 from J; bases not matched to a gene: 13. The CDR3 reads CSVLNLDRGREKLFF. The CDR3, as DNA: TGCAGCGTCCTGAACTTGGACAGGGGTCGGGAAAAACTGTTTTTT.

Of note for this clonotype: At one boundary the junction diverges from the germline segment, which might be a read error. This sequence joins TRBV9 and TRBJ2-1; possible D gene TRBD2, 5 bases. Germline V lookup: CDR1 SGDLS, CDR2 YYNGEE. This CDR3 contains 15 residues. CDR3 region: CASSVGSSGYDEQFF. The DNA of the CDR3 is TGTGCCAGTAGCGTAGGCTCAAGCGGTTACGATGAGCAGTTCTTC.

The table lists this clonotype with a few counts. The CDR3 carries no conserved terminal phenylalanine or tryptophan, so it likely arises from a read error. The chain is built from TRBV7-9 and TRBJ2-7; 9 nucleotides align to TRBD1. Germline V gives CDR1 SEHNR, CDR2 FQNEAQ (reference sequence). The CDR3 sequence is 12 residues long. V dropped 6 bases and J dropped 7; count of bases not matched to a gene: 4. This CDR3 is CASRGTGSEQYL. In DNA, the CDR3 is TGTGCCAGCAGGGGGACAGGGAGTGAGCAGTACCTC.

There are a few counts of this clonotype. The gene calls are TRBV9 and TRBJ2-5, with 10 bases identical to TRBD2. The J call may be in error: the DNA end matches TRBJ2-7 better. The germline V gene has CDR1 SGDLS and CDR2 YYNGEE. This CDR3 is built from 16 residues. CDR3 DNA sequence: TGTGCCAGCAGCGTATTCTCGCTAGCGGGGGCGAACGAGCAGTACTTC. It translates to CASSVFSLAGANEQYF.

The V and J genes are TRBV9 and TRBJ2-7; a weak D match, TRBD2 (5 bases). Germline loops: CDR1 SGDLS, CDR2 YYNGEE. There are 15 residues in the CDR3. With 3 bases removed from V and 7 bases from J, the gap between germline ends came to 20 bases. This chain's CDR3 is CASSDVLGPGSEQYF. The CDR3 DNA reads TGTGCCAGCAGCGACGTCCTTGGACCGGGATCTGAGCAGTACTTC.

This clonotype was seen more than once but under ten times. The chain links TRBV7-8 to TRBJ1-4, with 8 bases aligning to TRBD1. CDR3 length equals 16 residues. The V segment lost 4 bases and the J segment 4 bases; nucleotides outside the gene matches: 8. The germline gives CDR1 SGHVS, CDR2 FQNEAQ. The CDR3 sequence is CASSYRQGKGNEKLFF. For the CDR3, the DNA is TGTGCCAGCAGCTACCGACAGGGGAAGGGTAATGAAAAACTGTTTTTT.

This rearrangement joins TRBV10-3 to TRBJ2-5, with 7 bases aligning to TRBD2. The length of the CDR3 is 15 residues. Losses at the gene ends were 0 bases for V and 3 bases for J; bases not matched to a gene: 4. The germline CDR1 and CDR2 sequences are ENHRY and SYGVKD. The CDR3 nucleotides read TGTGCCATCAGTGAGTCGGGCCTAGCGGAAGAGACCCAGTACTTC. Amino acid sequence: CAISESGLAEETQYF.

J is TRBJ2-1 and V is TRBV12-3 or TRBV12-4, with 14 bases lining up with TRBD2. There are 17 residues in the CDR3. V shed 10 bases and J 5 bases; nucleotides not matched to a gene: 13. The CDR3 here is CAILRTSGGFVDNEQFF. CDR3 DNA sequence: TGTGCCATCCTCCGGACTAGCGGGGGGTTCGTAGACAATGAGCAGTTCTTC.

Only a few counts were recorded for this clonotype. The chain links TRBV7-9 to TRBJ2-7; a weak D match, TRBD2 (6 bases). CDR1 is SEHNR and CDR2 is FQNEAQ in the germline V gene (reference sequence). Trimming took off 6 bases at V and 3 bases at J, with 12 bases between the two ends. The CDR3 runs 13 residues. The CDR3 DNA sequence: TGTGCCAGCAGGGCCGGGACTGGCTACGAGCAGTACTTC. Translating it yields CASRAGTGYEQYF.

The V gene is TRBV7-8, the J gene TRBJ2-3; 11 nucleotides align to TRBD2. The length of the CDR3 is 16 residues. CDR1 SGHVS and CDR2 FQNEAQ come from the germline V gene. Germline trimming cut 5 bases from V and 4 bases from J; bases unmatched to any gene: 8. The CDR3 sequence: CASSRPLAGVSDTQYF. The CDR3 DNA follows: TGTGCCAGCAGCAGGCCACTAGCGGGAGTATCAGATACGCAGTATTTT.

This clonotype appeared a few times. V usage is TRBV18 and J usage is TRBJ2-2; D not resolved. The CDR3 sequence is 16 residues long. Per germline, CDR1 KGHSH and CDR2 LQKENI. V lost 4 bases and J lost 1, with 13 bases in between. CDR3 sequence: CASSLFPRQNTGELFF. The CDR3 DNA reads TGTGCCAGCTCACTCTTCCCGCGGCAGAACACCGGGGAGCTGTTTTTT.

V gene TRBV7-2 combines with J gene TRBJ2-5; D is tentatively TRBD1 or TRBD2 (7 bases each). CDR3 length equals 18 residues. Germline lookup yields CDR1 SGHTA and CDR2 FQGNSA. Trimming cost V 1 base and J 4 bases, with 22 bases left between them. This CDR3 reads CASSLDGRGQGRPETQYF. The CDR3 DNA is TGTGCCAGCAGCTTAGATGGGAGGGGGCAGGGAAGGCCAGAGACCCAGTACTTC.

The gene calls are TRBV7-9 and TRBJ2-1; tentative D call: TRBD2 (6 bases). The germline V and J ends were trimmed by 5 bases and 2 bases, with 16 bases remaining between them. Germline CDR1 reads SEHNR; CDR2 reads FQNEAQ (reference sequence). The CDR3 runs to 16 residues. Here the CDR3 reads CASSHLGSGPYNEQFF. The DNA for the CDR3 is TGTGCCAGCAGCCACCTCGGGAGCGGTCCCTACAATGAGCAGTTCTTC.

The V gene is TRBV10-3, the J gene TRBJ1-4, with D possibly TRBD1 on 5 matching bases. The CDR3 is made up of 13 amino acids. Trimming left V 6 bases short and J 7 bases short, with 12 bases between. Germline CDR1 reads ENHRY; CDR2 reads SYGVKD. The CDR3 sequence is CAIRGTEGEKLFF. CDR3 nucleotide sequence: TGTGCCATCAGGGGGACGGAAGGTGAAAAACTGTTTTTT.

This clonotype counts as medium-sized (0.01 to 0.1%). The V call is TRBV28, the J call TRBJ2-1; no firm D call. The CDR3 has 16 amino acids. CDR1 and CDR2 (germline): MDHEN, SYDVKM. Trimming took 2 bases from V and 7 from J, leaving 18 bases between them. Written as DNA, the CDR3 is TGTGCCAGCAGTTTAACCGGGTCGGAGCTAACGAATGAGCAGTTCTTC. This sequence encodes CASSLTGSELTNEQFF.